The 29 T cell receptor beta chains reported below all come from one sample, sequenced in a study of untreated major depressive disorder. The assay was immunoSEQ multiplex PCR, and TCRdb's table has in-frame clones only and misses some. Of nearly 20,000 clones in the sample, roughly 84% are singletons; the top ten hold 0.82%. The material sequenced was CD4+ T cells from PBMCs. These receptors were taken from a young woman in good health.

V usage is TRBV5-1 and J usage is TRBJ2-7; TRBD2 is a possible D gene (6 bases). Germline V gives CDR1 SGHRS, CDR2 YFSETQ. Trimming removed 4 bases at V and 2 bases at J, with 13 bases between. CDR3 size: 14 residues. The CDR3 spells CASSRNGGTYEQYF. CDR3 in DNA: TGCGCCAGCAGCCGCAACGGGGGAACCTACGAGCAGTACTTC.

The chain joins TRBV5-6 to TRBJ2-6, with D possibly TRBD1 on 6 matching bases. The CDR3 extends over 14 amino acids. Trimming took 5 bases from V and 0 from J, leaving 6 bases between them. The V gene's germline CDR1 is SGHDT and CDR2 YYEEEE. CDR3 nucleotide sequence: TGTGCCAGCAGGGACAGCTCTGGGGCCAACGTCCTGACTTTC. Protein sequence: CASRDSSGANVLTF.

Remarks on this clone: The identical CDR3 is also encoded by other nucleotide sequences in the sample. The chain joins TRBV5-1 to TRBJ1-1, with D possibly matching TRBD1 (5 bases). CDR3 length: 14 residues. Trimming took 0 bases from V and 5 from J, leaving 11 bases between them. CDR1 is SGHRS, CDR2 YFSETQ, per germline. CDR3 DNA: TGCGCCAGCAGCTTGGAGCAGGGCCGGACTGAAGCTTTCTTT. It specifies CASSLEQGRTEAFF.

J is TRBJ2-2 and V is TRBV7-3; a weak D match, TRBD2 (5 bases). The germline gives CDR1 SGHTA, CDR2 FQGTGA. V lost 5 bases and J 1 base, leaving 8 bases between the germline ends. CDR3 length equals 14 residues. The CDR3 nucleotides read TGTGCCAGCAGCAGAGCGGAGAACACCGGGGAGCTGTTTTTT. Its protein product is CASSRAENTGELFF. Combining the CDR3 with reference TRBV7-3 and TRBJ2-2 gives the whole variable domain GAGVSQTPSNKVTEKGKYVELRCDPISGHTALYWYRQSLGQGPEFLIYFQGTGAADDSGLPNDRFFAVRPEGSVSTLKIQRTERGDSAVYLCASSRAENTGELFFGEGSRLTVL.

This clone was seen just once. The rearrangement links TRBV7-2 to TRBJ2-7; TRBD1 or TRBD2 may be the D gene (6 bases each). Germline CDR1 SGHTA, CDR2 FQGNSA. Trimming shortened V by 0 bases and J by 2 bases, and 8 bases separated the two germline ends. The length of the CDR3 is 14 residues. In DNA, the CDR3 is TGTGCCAGCAGCTTAGCGCGGGACACCTACGAGCAGTACTTC. Its protein product is CASSLARDTYEQYF. Using reference TRBV7-2 and TRBJ2-7 for the parts outside the CDR3, the full variable domain is GAGVSQSPSNKVTEKGKDVELRCDPISGHTALYWYRQSLGQGLEFLIYFQGNSAPDKSGLPSDRFSAERTGGSVSTLTIQRTQQEDSAVYLCASSLARDTYEQYFGPGTRLTVT.

Written as DNA, the CDR3 is TGTGCCTGGAGCATTACCCATAATGAAAAACTGTTTTTT. Protein: CAWSITHNEKLFF. This chain uses TRBV30 with TRBJ1-4, with unresolved D. This CDR3 region has 13 residues. V lost 3 bases and J 4 bases, leaving 9 bases between the germline ends. Looked up from germline, CDR1 is GTSNPN and CDR2 is SVGIG (reference sequence).

The gene calls are TRBV6-4 and TRBJ2-1, with 11 bases aligning to TRBD2. Per germline, CDR1 MRHNA and CDR2 SNTAGT. Losses at the gene ends were 2 bases for V and 7 bases for J; bases not matched to a gene: 4. There are 15 residues in the CDR3. The CDR3 reads CASSDRSGRGNEQFF. The CDR3 DNA reads as TGTGCCAGCAGTGACCGTAGCGGGAGGGGAAATGAGCAGTTCTTC.

The chain uses TRBV7-3 and TRBJ1-1; tentatively, D is TRBD1 (5 bases). The ends were cut back, 1 base at V and 7 bases at J, with 13 bases in the middle. Germline V gene sequence: CDR1 SGHTA, CDR2 FQGTGA. This CDR3 is built from 14 residues. For the CDR3, the DNA is TGTGCCAGCAGCTTAAAAGTTGACAGCCTTGAAGCTTTCTTT. This codes for CASSLKVDSLEAFF.

V usage is TRBV18 and J usage is TRBJ2-3; 9 nucleotides line up with TRBD1. The CDR3 is made up of 15 amino acids. CDR1 is KGHSH, CDR2 LQKENI, per germline. V gave up 4 bases and J gave up 0 bases; unmatched junction bases: 2. The CDR3 loop reads CASSLTGGSTDTQYF. The CDR3 DNA sequence: TGTGCCAGCTCACTGACAGGGGGGAGCACAGATACGCAGTATTTT.

Here the CDR3 DNA reads TGTGCCAGCAGGAACATTGGACTAGCCTACGAGCAGTACTTC. Translated: CASRNIGLAYEQYF. This sequence joins TRBV6-5 and TRBJ2-7; TRBD2 matches at 7 bases. This CDR3 has 14 residues. In germline, CDR1 is MNHEY, CDR2 SVGAGI. With V trimmed by 6 bases and J by 2 bases, 7 bases remained unmatched.

This clone came up a few times. V gene TRBV11-3 combines with J gene TRBJ2-5, with 13 nucleotides matching TRBD2. V shed 5 bases, J shed 2 bases, and the junction held 8 bases outside the gene matches. Looked up from germline, CDR1 is SGHNT and CDR2 is YENEEA. This CDR3 is 17 amino acids long. The CDR3 DNA reads TGTGCCAGCAGCCGCAGGACTAGCGGGAGAGGGCAAGAGACCCAGTACTTC. Residues: CASSRRTSGRGQETQYF.

This clone has just one count. This chain connects TRBV7-3 to TRBJ2-1, with 10 bases lining up with TRBD2. Looked up from germline, CDR1 is SGHTA and CDR2 is FQGTGA. This CDR3 comprises 15 residues. With 6 bases clipped from V and 4 bases from J, the junction kept 6 bases outside the gene matches. CDR3 coding DNA: TGTGCCAGCAGTCTAGGGACTAGCGAGTACAATGAGCAGTTCTTC. It is translated as CASSLGTSEYNEQFF.

The chain joins TRBV9 to TRBJ2-6, with D unresolved. Trimming removed 0 bases at V and 0 bases at J, with 4 bases between. Germline values: CDR1 SGDLS, CDR2 YYNGEE. The CDR3 runs 15 residues. CDR3 DNA sequence: TGTGCCAGCAGCGTAGTAGGCTCTGGGGCCAACGTCCTGACTTTC. Its protein product is CASSVVGSGANVLTF. Looking up the rest from reference TRBV9 and TRBJ2-6 gives the full variable domain: DSGVTQTPKHLITATGQRVTLRCSPRSGDLSVYWYQQSLDQGLQFLIQYYNGEERAKGNILERFSAQQFPDLHSELNLSSLELGDSALYFCASSVVGSGANVLTFGAGSRLTVL.

This clone has just a few counts. This chain connects TRBV2 to TRBJ2-5; D ambiguous. The ends were cut back, 3 bases at V and 6 bases at J, with 11 bases in the middle. Germline V gene sequence: CDR1 SNHLY, CDR2 FYNNEI. This CDR3 has 13 residues. The CDR3 spells CASSDYERQTQYF. The CDR3 bases are TGTGCCAGCAGTGATTACGAGAGACAGACCCAGTACTTC. The full variable domain, with the rest looked up from reference TRBV2 and TRBJ2-5, is EPEVTQTPSHQVTQMGQEVILRCVPISNHLYFYWYRQILGQKVEFLVSFYNNEISEKSEIFDDQFSVERPDGSNFTLKIRSTKLEDSAMYFCASSDYERQTQYFGPGTRLLVL.

Here the CDR3 reads CASRDRVWNQPQHF. CDR3 nucleotide sequence: TGTGCCAGCAGGGACAGGGTTTGGAATCAGCCCCAGCATTTT. V usage is TRBV27 and J usage is TRBJ1-5, with 8 positions matching TRBD1. The CDR3 loop spans 14 amino acids. CDR1 is MNHEY and CDR2 is SMNVEV in the germline V gene (reference sequence). V shed 6 bases, J shed 4 bases, and the junction held 5 bases outside the gene matches.

The V call is TRBV7-2, the J call TRBJ2-7; 8 positions match TRBD2. CDR1 and CDR2 from the germline V gene are SGHTA and FQGNSA. The CDR3 is made up of 17 amino acids. V was pared by 2 bases and J by 0 bases, with 9 bases of the junction left unmatched. Here the CDR3 reads CASSLRTGRELSYEQYF. CDR3 nucleotides: TGTGCCAGCAGCTTACGGACCGGGAGGGAACTCTCCTACGAGCAGTACTTC.

CDR3: CASSGILRGTEQYF. The CDR3 coding sequence is TGTGCCAGCAGTGGAATACTTCGGGGGACCGAGCAGTACTTC. This chain connects TRBV2 to TRBJ2-7; tentatively, D is TRBD2 (6 bases). Trimming shortened V by 4 bases and J by 6 bases, and 16 bases separated the two germline ends. The CDR3 contains 14 residues. Per germline, CDR1 SNHLY and CDR2 FYNNEI.

This chain connects TRBV7-2 to TRBJ1-5, with 7 bases fitting TRBD1. The CDR3 contains 14 residues. Germline V gives CDR1 SGHTA, CDR2 FQGNSA. The V segment lost 6 bases and the J segment 2 bases; nucleotides outside the gene matches: 4. The chain's CDR3 is CASSSTGRNQPQHF. CDR3 DNA sequence: TGTGCCAGCAGTTCGACAGGGCGCAATCAGCCCCAGCATTTT.

This clone was seen only once. V is TRBV5-1 and J is TRBJ2-7; D is uncertain. The germline CDR1 and CDR2 sequences are SGHRS and YFSETQ. V gave up 0 bases and J gave up 5 bases, with 12 bases separating them. The CDR3 is 14 amino acids. The CDR3 coding sequence is TGCGCCAGCAGCTTGGGCGGATTCCTGGACGAGCAGTACTTC. Its protein is CASSLGGFLDEQYF.

This CDR3 reads CASSPRPGLADEQYF. CDR3 DNA: TGTGCCAGCAGTCCCAGGCCGGGACTAGCGGACGAGCAGTACTTC. This sequence joins TRBV2 and TRBJ2-7; 11 nucleotides align to TRBD2. Unmatched junction bases numbered 8, after V lost 5 bases and J lost 5 bases. This CDR3 contains 15 residues. The V gene's germline CDR1 is SNHLY and CDR2 FYNNEI.

The chain carries TRBV6-1 and TRBJ2-1, with D maybe TRBD2 (7 bases). Trimming removed 4 bases from V and 9 bases from J, with 16 bases in between. The germline gives CDR1 MNHNS, CDR2 SASEGT. This CDR3 has 14 amino acids. The CDR3 spells CASSVGGAGAEQFF. CDR3 DNA: TGTGCCAGCAGTGTAGGGGGGGCCGGGGCTGAGCAGTTCTTC.

The V gene is TRBV29-1, the J gene TRBJ2-1, with 10 positions matching TRBD1. Germline V gives CDR1 SQVTM, CDR2 ANQGSEA. The CDR3 extends over 13 amino acids. The V and J ends lost 8 bases and 6 bases, in that order; junction bases with no gene match: 7. The CDR3 coding sequence is TGCAGCTCGGGACAGGGGCTCATCAATGAGCAGTTCTTC. It translates to CSSGQGLINEQFF.

The chain couples TRBV19 to TRBJ1-2; 8 nucleotides line up with TRBD1. Germline CDR1 LNHDA, CDR2 SQIVND (reference sequence). With V trimmed by 3 bases and J by 7 bases, 4 bases remained unmatched. The CDR3 runs 13 residues. The CDR3 reads CASSIQGASGYTF. In DNA form, the CDR3 reads TGTGCCAGTAGTATCCAGGGGGCCAGTGGCTACACCTTC. Supplemented by reference TRBV19 and TRBJ1-2, the full variable domain reads DGGITQSPKYLFRKEGQNVTLSCEQNLNHDAMYWYRQDPGQGLRLIYYSQIVNDFQKGDIAEGYSVSREKKESFPLTVTSAQKNPTAFYLCASSIQGASGYTFGSGTRLTVV.

CDR3 protein: CASSLMGSYNEQFF. DNA of the CDR3: TGCGCCAGCAGCTTGATGGGCTCCTACAATGAGCAGTTCTTC. The chain carries TRBV5-1 and TRBJ2-1; D remains ambiguous. This CDR3 has 14 amino acids. Germline CDR1 SGHRS, CDR2 YFSETQ. Between the trimmed V and J ends, which lost 1 base and 0 bases, there was a span of 5 bases.

The V call is TRBV6-1, the J call TRBJ2-3; D uncertain. Germline assignment: CDR1 MNHNS and CDR2 SASEGT. The CDR3 spans 16 residues. V shed 2 bases and J shed 2 bases, with 14 bases lying between them. The CDR3 DNA reads TGTGCCAGCAGTGAAAGCTCAAGCAGCTACACAGATACGCAGTATTTT. The encoded protein is CASSESSSSYTDTQYF.

This sequence joins TRBV4-1 and TRBJ2-1; TRBD2 agrees at 13 bases. This CDR3 has 21 amino acids. The V gene end was trimmed by 1 base and the J gene end by 3 bases; junction bases not matched to a gene: 15. CDR1 and CDR2 (germline): MGHRA, YSYEKL. CDR3 residues: CASSQGRIGLAGVPHYNEQFF. CDR3 nucleotides: TGCGCCAGCAGCCAAGGGAGAATAGGACTAGCGGGAGTGCCACACTACAATGAGCAGTTCTTC.

The genes are TRBV18 and TRBJ1-2, with D perhaps matching TRBD1 (5 bases). V lost 2 bases and J lost 4, with 11 bases in between. The CDR3 consists of 14 residues. Germline CDR1 and CDR2: KGHSH and LQKENI. The CDR3 coding sequence is TGTGCCAGCTCACCAGGGGGGAGTCTCTATGGCTACACCTTC. This gives the protein CASSPGGSLYGYTF.

This rearrangement joins TRBV10-3 to TRBJ2-5; 10 positions match TRBD1. CDR1 is ENHRY and CDR2 is SYGVKD in the germline V gene. The CDR3 runs to 14 residues. The trim removed 6 bases at V and 3 bases at J, leaving 4 bases unmatched. The CDR3 here is CAIRSGTGEETQYF. The CDR3 DNA reads TGTGCCATCAGATCCGGGACAGGGGAAGAGACCCAGTACTTC.

Here the CDR3 DNA reads TGCAGCGGTGCCAGGGGGCGGGCGGCTTTCTTT. This gives the protein CSGARGRAAFF. The chain is built from TRBV29-1 and TRBJ1-1; TRBD1 matches at 8 bases. The V segment lost 7 bases and the J segment 11 bases; nucleotides outside the gene matches: 9. The germline V gene has CDR1 SQVTM and CDR2 ANQGSEA. The CDR3 runs 11 residues. Drawing the rest from reference TRBV29-1 and TRBJ1-1, the complete variable domain is SAVISQKPSRDICQRGTSLTIQCQVDSQVTMMFWYRQQPGQSLTLIATANQGSEATYESGFVIDKFPISRPNLTFSTLTVSNMSPEDSSIYLCSGARGRAAFFGQGTRLTVV.